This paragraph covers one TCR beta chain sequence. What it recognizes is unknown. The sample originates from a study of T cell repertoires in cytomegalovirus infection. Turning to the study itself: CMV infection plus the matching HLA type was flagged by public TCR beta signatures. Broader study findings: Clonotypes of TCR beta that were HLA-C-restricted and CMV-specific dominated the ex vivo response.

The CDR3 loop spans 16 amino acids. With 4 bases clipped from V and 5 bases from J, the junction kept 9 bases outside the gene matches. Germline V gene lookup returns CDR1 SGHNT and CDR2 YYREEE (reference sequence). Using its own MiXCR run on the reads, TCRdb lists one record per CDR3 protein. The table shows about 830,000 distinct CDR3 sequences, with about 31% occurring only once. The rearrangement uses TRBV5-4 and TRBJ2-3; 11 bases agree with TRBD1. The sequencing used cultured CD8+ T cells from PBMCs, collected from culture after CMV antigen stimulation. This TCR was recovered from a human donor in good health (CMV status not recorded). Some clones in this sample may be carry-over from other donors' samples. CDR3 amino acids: CASSPGQGDKGDTQYF. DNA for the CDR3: TGTGCCAGCAGCCCGGGACAGGGGGACAAAGGAGATACGCAGTATTTT.